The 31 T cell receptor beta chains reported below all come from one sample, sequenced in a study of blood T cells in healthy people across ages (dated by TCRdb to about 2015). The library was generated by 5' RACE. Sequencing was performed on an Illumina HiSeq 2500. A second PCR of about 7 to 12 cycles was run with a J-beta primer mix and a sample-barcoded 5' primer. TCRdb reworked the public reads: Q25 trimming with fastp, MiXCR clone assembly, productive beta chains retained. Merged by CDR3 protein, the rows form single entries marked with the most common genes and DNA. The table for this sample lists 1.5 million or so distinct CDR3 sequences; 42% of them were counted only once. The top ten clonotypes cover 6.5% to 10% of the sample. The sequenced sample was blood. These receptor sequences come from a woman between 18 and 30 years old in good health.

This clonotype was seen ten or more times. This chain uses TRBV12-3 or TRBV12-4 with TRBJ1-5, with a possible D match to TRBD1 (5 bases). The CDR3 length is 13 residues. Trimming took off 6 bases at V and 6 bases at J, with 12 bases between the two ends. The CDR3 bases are TGTGCCAGCAGATTTGAGGACATTCAGCCCCAGCATTTT. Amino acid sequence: CASRFEDIQPQHF.

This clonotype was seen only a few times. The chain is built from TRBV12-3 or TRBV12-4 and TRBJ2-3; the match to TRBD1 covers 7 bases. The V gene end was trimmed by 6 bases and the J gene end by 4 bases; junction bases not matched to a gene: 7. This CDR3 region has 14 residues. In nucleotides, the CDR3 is TGTGCCAGCAGACCCCGGGACAGCCCAGATACGCAGTATTTT. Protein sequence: CASRPRDSPDTQYF.

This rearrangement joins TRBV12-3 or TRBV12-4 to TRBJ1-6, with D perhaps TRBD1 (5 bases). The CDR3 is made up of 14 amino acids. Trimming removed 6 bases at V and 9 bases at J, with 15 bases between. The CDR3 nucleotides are TGTGCCAGCAGCTTCAGGGAAAGAGGTTCACCCCTCCACTTT. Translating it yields CASSFRERGSPLHF.

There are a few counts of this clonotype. CDR3 residues: CASSAVGQDYEQYF. The CDR3 coding sequence is TGTGCCAGCAGTGCTGTAGGACAAGACTACGAGCAGTACTTC. V and J are TRBV2 and TRBJ2-7, with D maybe TRBD1 (5 bases). Looked up from germline, CDR1 is SNHLY and CDR2 is FYNNEI. V was cut by 4 bases and J by 3 bases, with 13 bases left in between. The CDR3 is 14 amino acids.

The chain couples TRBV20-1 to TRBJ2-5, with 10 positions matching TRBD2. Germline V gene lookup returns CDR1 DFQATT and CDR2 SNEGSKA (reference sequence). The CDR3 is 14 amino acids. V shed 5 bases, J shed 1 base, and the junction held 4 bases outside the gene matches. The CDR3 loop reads CSAAAGGVQETQYF. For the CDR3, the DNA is TGCAGTGCTGCAGCGGGGGGGGTCCAAGAGACCCAGTACTTC.

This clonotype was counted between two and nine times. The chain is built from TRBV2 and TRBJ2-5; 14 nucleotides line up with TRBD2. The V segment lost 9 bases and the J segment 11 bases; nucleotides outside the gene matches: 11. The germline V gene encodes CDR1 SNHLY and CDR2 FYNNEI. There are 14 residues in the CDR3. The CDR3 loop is CARQGLAGVDEQYF. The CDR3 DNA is TGTGCCAGACAGGGACTAGCGGGGGTCGATGAGCAGTACTTC.

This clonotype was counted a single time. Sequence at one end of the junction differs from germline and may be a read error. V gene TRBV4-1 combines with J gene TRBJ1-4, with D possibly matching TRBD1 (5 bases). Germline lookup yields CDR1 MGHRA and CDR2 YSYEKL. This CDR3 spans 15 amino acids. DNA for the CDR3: TGCGCCGGCAGACCCCAGGGTTCGGCTAATGAAAAACTGTTTTTT. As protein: CAGRPQGSANEKLFF.

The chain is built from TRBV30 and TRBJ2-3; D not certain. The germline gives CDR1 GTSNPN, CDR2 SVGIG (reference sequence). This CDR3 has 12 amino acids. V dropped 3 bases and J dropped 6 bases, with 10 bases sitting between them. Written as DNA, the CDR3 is TGTGCCTGGAGGATGGCCTCGGATACGCAGTATTTT. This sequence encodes CAWRMASDTQYF. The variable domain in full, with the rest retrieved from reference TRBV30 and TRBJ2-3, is SQTIHQWPATLVQPVGSPLSLECTVEGTSNPNLYWYRQAAGRGLQLLFYSVGIGQISSEVPQNLSASRPQDRQFILSSKKLLLSDSGFYLCAWRMASDTQYFGPGTRLTVL.

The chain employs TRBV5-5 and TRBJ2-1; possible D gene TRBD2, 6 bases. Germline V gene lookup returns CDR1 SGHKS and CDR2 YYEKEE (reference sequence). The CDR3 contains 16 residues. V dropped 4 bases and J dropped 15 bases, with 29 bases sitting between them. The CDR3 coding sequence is TGTGCCAGCAGCCCTGGCCAGGGAGGACACCTGTCAAAAAGGTTCTTC. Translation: CASSPGQGGHLSKRFF.

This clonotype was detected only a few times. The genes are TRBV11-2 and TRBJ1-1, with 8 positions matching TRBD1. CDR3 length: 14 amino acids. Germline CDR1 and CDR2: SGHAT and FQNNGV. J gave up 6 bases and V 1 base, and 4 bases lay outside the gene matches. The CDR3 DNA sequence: TGTGCCAGCAGCTTAGGCAGGGGGCTGGCTGAAGCTTTCTTT. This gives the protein CASSLGRGLAEAFF.

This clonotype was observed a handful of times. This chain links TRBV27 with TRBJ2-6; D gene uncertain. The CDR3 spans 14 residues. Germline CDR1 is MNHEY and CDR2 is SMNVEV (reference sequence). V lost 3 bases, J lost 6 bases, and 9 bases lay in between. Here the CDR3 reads CASSLAFMANVLTF. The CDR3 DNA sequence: TGTGCCAGCAGTTTGGCTTTTATGGCCAACGTCCTGACTTTC.

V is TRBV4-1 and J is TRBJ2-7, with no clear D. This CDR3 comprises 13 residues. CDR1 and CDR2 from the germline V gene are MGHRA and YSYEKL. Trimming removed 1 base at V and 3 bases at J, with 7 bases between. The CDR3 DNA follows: TGCGCCAGCAGCCAAGGTGCTGACTACGAGCAGTACTTC. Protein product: CASSQGADYEQYF.

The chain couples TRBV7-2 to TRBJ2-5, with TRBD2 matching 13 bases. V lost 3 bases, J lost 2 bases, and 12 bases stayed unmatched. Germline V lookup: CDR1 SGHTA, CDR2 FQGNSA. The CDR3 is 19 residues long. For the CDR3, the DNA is TGTGCCAGCAGCTTCATAAGCGGGACTAGCGGGACCAGTCAAGAGACCCAGTACTTC. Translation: CASSFISGTSGTSQETQYF.

Here the CDR3 DNA reads TGTGCCAGTAGTCCAGGGACAGGATTTTACGAGCGGTACTTC. It codes for CASSPGTGFYERYF. This chain uses TRBV19 with TRBJ2-5; 8 bases line up with TRBD1. CDR1 LNHDA and CDR2 SQIVND come from the germline V gene (reference sequence). With 5 bases clipped from V and 13 bases from J, the junction kept 15 bases outside the gene matches. This CDR3 region has 14 residues.

The CDR3 here is CASRAVVGGGNEQFF. The CDR3, as DNA: TGTGCCAGCAGGGCGGTGGTGGGAGGGGGCAATGAGCAGTTCTTC. J is TRBJ2-1 and V is TRBV12-3 or TRBV12-4; possible D gene TRBD2, 7 bases. V was trimmed by 6 bases and J by 6 bases, leaving 18 bases between them. The CDR3 covers 15 residues.

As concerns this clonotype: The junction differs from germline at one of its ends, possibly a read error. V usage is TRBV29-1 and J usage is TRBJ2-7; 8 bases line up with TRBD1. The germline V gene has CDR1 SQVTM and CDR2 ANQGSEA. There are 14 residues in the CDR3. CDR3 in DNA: TGCAGCGTTGGGGCGGGACAGGCGACCTACCAGCAGTACTTC. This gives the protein CSVGAGQATYQQYF.

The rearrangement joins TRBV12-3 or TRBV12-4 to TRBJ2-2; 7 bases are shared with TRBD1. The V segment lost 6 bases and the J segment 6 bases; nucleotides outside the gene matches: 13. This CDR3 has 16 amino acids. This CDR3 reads CASSPGDRSQAGELFF. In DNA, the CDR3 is TGTGCCAGCAGCCCAGGGGACAGATCTCAGGCCGGGGAGCTGTTTTTT.

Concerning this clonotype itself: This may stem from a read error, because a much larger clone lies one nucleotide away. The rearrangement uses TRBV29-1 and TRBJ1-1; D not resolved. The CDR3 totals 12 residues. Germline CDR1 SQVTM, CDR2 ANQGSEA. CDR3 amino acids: CCVADGNTEAFF. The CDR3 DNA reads TGCTGCGTCGCCGACGGGAACACTGAAGCTTTCTTT.

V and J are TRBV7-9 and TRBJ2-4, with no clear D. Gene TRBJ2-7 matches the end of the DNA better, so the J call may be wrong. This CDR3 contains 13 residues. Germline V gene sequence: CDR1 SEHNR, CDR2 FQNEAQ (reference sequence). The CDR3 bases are TGTGCCAGCAGCGCTCTGAAGGCAGCCGAGCAGTACTTC. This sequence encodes CASSALKAAEQYF.

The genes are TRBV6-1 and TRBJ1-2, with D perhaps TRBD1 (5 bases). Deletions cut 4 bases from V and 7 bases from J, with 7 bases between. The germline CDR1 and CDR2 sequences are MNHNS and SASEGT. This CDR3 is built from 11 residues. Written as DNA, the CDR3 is TGTGCCAGCAGTGGCGACAGTGGCTACACCTTC. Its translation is CASSGDSGYTF.

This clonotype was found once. CDR3: CSARGGDRGAFF. CDR3 sequence (DNA): TGCAGTGCTAGGGGGGGGGACAGGGGAGCTTTCTTT. The chain combines TRBV20-1 with TRBJ1-1; 10 bases map to TRBD1. With V trimmed by 3 bases and J by 10 bases, 5 bases remained unmatched. Per the germline V gene, CDR1 is DFQATT and CDR2 is SNEGSKA (reference sequence). This CDR3 has 12 amino acids.

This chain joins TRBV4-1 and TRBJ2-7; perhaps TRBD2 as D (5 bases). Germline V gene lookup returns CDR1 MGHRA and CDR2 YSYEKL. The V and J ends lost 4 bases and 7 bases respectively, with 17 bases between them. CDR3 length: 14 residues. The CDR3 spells CASSPRSGSPEQYF. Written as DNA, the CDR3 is TGCGCCAGCAGCCCAAGATCGGGATCACCTGAGCAGTACTTC.

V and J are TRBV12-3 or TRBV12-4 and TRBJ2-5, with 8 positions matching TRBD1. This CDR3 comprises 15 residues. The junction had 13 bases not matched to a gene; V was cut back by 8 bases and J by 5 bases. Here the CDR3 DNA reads TGTGCCAGCGGACTGACAGGGGCCAGGGGGGAGACCCAGTACTTC. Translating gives CASGLTGARGETQYF.

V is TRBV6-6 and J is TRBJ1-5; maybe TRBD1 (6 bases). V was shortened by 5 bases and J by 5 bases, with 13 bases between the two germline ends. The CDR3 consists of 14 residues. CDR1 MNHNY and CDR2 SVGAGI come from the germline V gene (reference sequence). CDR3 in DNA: TGTGCCAGCAGTAACCAGGGGAGGGATCAGCCCCAGCATTTT. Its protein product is CASSNQGRDQPQHF.

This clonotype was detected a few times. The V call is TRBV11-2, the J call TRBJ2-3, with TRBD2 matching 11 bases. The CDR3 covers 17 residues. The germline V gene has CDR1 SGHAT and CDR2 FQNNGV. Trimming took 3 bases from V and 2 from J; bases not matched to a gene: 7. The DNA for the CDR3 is TGTGCCAGCAGCTTCCCGACTAGCGGGGTTACCACAGATACGCAGTATTTT. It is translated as CASSFPTSGVTTDTQYF. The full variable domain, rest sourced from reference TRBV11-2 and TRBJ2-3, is EAGVAQSPRYKIIEKRQSVAFWCNPISGHATLYWYQQILGQGPKLLIQFQNNGVVDDSQLPKDRFSAERLKGVDSTLKIQPAKLEDSAVYLCASSFPTSGVTTDTQYFGPGTRLTVL.

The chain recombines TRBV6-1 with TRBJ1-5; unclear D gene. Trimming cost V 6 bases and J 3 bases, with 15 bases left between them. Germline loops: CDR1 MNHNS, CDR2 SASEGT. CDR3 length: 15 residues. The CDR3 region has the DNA TGTGCCAGCAGACCCGGGGTCCGTGACAATCAGCCCCAGCATTTT. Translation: CASRPGVRDNQPQHF.

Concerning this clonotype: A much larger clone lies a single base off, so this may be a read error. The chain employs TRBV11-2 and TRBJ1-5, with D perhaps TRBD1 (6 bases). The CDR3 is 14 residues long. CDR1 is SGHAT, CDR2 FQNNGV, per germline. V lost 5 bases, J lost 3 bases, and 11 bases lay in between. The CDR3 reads CASSVTGPNQPQHF. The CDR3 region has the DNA TGTGCCAGCAGCGTGACAGGACCCAATCAGCCCCAGCATTTT.

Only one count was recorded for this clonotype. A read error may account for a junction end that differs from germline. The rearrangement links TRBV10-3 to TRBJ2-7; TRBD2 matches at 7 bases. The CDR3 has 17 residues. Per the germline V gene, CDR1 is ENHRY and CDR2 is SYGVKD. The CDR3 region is CAVSESFGAGVSYEQYF. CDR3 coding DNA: TGTGCCGTCAGTGAGTCGTTCGGGGCGGGAGTATCCTACGAGCAGTACTTC.

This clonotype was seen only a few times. The CDR3 loop is CASSLGAGLSNQPQHF. The CDR3, as DNA: TGTGCCAGCAGTTTAGGGGCAGGCCTTAGCAATCAGCCCCAGCATTTT. The V call is TRBV12-3 or TRBV12-4, the J call TRBJ1-5; D not resolved. Trimming took off 1 base at V and 0 bases at J, with 10 bases between the two ends. The CDR3 is 16 residues long.

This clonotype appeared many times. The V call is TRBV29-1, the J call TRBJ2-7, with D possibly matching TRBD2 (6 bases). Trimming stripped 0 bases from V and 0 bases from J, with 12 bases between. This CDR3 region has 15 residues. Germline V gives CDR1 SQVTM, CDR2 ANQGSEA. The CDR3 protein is CSVEDPGDSSYEQYF. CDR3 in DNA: TGCAGCGTTGAAGATCCGGGGGATAGCTCCTACGAGCAGTACTTC.

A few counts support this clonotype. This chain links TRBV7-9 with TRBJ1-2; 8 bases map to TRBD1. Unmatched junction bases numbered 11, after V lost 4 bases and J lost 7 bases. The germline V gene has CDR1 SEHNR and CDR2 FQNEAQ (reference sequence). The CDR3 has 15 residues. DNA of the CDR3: TGTGCCAGCAGCTCCGTTTCAGGGGGCGTAGGTGGCTACACCTTC. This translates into CASSSVSGGVGGYTF.